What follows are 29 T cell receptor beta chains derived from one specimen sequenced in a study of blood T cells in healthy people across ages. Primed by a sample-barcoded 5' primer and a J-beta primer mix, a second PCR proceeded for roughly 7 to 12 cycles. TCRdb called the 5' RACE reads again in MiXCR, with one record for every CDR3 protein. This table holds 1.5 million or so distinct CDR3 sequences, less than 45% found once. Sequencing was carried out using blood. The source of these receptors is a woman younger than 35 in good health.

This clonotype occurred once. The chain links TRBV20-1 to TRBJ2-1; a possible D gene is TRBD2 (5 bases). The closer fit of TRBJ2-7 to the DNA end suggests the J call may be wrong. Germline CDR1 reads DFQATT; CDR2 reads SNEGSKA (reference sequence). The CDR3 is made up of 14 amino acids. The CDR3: CSARGRPTYNEQYF. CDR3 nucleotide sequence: TGCAGTGCTAGAGGGAGGCCCACCTACAATGAGCAGTACTTC.

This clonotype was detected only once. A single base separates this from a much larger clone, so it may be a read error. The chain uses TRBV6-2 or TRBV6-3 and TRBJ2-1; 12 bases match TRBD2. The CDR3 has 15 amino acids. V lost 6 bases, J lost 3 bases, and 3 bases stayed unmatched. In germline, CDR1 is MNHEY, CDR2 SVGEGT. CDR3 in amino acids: CASSWTSGNYNEQFF. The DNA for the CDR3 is TGTGCCAGCAGCTGGACTAGCGGGAACTACAATGAGCAGTTCTTC.

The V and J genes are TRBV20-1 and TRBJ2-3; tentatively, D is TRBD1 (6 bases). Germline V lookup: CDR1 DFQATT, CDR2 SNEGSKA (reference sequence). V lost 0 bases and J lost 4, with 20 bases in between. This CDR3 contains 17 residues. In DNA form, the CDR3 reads TGCAGTGCTAGAGATCTCACAGGGAAAGGTCACTCAGATACGCAGTATTTT. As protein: CSARDLTGKGHSDTQYF.

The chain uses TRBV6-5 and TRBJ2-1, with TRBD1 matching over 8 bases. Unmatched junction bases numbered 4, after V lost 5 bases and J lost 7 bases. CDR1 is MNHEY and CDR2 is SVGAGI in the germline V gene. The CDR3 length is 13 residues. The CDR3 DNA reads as TGTGCCAGCAGTATCAGGGGGCAGAATGAGCAGTTCTTC. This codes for CASSIRGQNEQFF.

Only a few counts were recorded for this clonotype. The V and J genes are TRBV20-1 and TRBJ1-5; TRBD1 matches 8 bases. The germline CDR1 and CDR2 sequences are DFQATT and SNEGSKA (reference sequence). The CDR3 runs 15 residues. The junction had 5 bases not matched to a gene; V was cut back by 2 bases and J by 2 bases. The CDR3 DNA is TGCAGTGCTAGACTATCAGGGGGCGGCAATCAGCCCCAGCATTTT. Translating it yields CSARLSGGGNQPQHF.

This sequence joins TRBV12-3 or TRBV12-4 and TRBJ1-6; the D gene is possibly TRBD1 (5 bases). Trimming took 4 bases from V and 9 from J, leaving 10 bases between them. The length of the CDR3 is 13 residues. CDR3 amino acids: CASSWGDVSPLHF. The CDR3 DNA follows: TGTGCCAGCAGTTGGGGGGACGTTTCACCCCTCCACTTT.

CDR3 nucleotides: TGCAGCGTTGGAGATGGCTCCCTGGGAGAGACCCAGTACTTC. Protein product: CSVGDGSLGETQYF. The gene calls are TRBV29-1 and TRBJ2-7, with unresolved D. The J call may be mistaken, given a closer DNA end match to TRBJ2-5. CDR1 and CDR2 from the germline V gene are SQVTM and ANQGSEA. The CDR3 extends over 14 amino acids.

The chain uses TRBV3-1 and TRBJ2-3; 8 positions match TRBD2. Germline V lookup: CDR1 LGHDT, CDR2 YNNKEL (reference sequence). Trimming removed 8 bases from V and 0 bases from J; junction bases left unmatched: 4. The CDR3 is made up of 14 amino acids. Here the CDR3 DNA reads TGTGCCAGCGAGACTAGCGCTAGCACAGATACGCAGTATTTT. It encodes CASETSASTDTQYF.

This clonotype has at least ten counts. CDR3 nucleotide sequence: TGTGCCAGCAGCTTAGTGACAGGGTTGGGGGATACGCAGTATTTT. Amino acid sequence: CASSLVTGLGDTQYF. The chain has TRBV7-2 and TRBJ2-3, with TRBD1 matching 7 bases. Germline CDR1 SGHTA, CDR2 FQGNSA. The CDR3 sequence is 15 residues long. Trimming cost V 1 base and J 6 bases; bases outside gene matches: 7. Combining the CDR3 with reference TRBV7-2 and TRBJ2-3 gives the whole variable domain GAGVSQSPSNKVTEKGKDVELRCDPISGHTALYWYRQSLGQGLEFLIYFQGNSAPDKSGLPSDRFSAERTGGSVSTLTIQRTQQEDSAVYLCASSLVTGLGDTQYFGPGTRLTVL.

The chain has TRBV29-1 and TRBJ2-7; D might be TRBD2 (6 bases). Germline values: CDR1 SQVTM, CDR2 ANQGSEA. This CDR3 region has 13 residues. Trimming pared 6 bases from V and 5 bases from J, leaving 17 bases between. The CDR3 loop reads CSVRGLPRDEQYF. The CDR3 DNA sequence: TGCAGCGTGAGGGGACTGCCCCGGGACGAGCAGTACTTC.

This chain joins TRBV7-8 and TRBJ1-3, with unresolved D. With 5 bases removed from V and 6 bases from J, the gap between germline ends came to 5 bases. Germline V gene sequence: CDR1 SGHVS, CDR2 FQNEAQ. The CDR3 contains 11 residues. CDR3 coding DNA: TGTGCCAGCAGCCGTAAAAACACCATATATTTT. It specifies CASSRKNTIYF.

CDR3 loop: CASSPPSGGRPFF. The CDR3 DNA sequence: TGTGCCAGCAGCCCGCCATCCGGGGGTAGGCCGTTCTTC. V usage is TRBV3-1 and J usage is TRBJ2-1; D possibly corresponds to TRBD2 (6 bases). The CDR3 has 13 amino acids. V was pared by 4 bases and J by 15 bases, with 19 bases between. The germline gives CDR1 LGHDT, CDR2 YNNKEL (reference sequence).

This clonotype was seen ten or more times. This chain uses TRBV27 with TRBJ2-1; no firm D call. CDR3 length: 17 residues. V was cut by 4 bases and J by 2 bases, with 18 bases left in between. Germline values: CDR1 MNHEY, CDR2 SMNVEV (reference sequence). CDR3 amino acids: CASSYNSPFPPYNEQFF. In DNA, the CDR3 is TGTGCCAGCAGTTATAACAGCCCCTTCCCCCCCTACAATGAGCAGTTCTTC.

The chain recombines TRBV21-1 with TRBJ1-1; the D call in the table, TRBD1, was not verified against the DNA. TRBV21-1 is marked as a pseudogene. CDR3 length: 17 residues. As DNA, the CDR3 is TGTGCCAGCAGCAACGGGGAGGACAAAGGACAGAGGACTGAAGCTTTCTTT. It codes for CASSNGEDKGQRTEAFF.

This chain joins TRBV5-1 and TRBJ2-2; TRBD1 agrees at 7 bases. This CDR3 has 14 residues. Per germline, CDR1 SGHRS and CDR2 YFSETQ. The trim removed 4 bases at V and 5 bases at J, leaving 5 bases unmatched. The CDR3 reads CASSEGQRTGELFF. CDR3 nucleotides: TGCGCCAGCAGCGAGGGACAGCGGACCGGGGAGCTGTTTTTT.

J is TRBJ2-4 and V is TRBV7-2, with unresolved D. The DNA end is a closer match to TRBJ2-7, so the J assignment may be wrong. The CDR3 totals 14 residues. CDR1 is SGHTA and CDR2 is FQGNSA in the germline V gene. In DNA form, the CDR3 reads TGTGCCAGCAGCGTAGGTCATAGTACCATCGAGCAGTACTTC. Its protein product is CASSVGHSTIEQYF.

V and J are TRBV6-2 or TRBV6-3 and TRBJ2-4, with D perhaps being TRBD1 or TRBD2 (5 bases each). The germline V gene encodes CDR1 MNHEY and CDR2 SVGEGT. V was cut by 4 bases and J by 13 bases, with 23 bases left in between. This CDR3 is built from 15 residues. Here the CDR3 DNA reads TGTGCCAGCAGTTTAGGGGACCCCTCCTACAATGAGCAGTACTTC. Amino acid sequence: CASSLGDPSYNEQYF.

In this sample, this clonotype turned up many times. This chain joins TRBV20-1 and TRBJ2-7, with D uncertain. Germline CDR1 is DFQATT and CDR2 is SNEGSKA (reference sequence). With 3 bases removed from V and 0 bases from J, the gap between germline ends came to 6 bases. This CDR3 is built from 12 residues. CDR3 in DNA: TGCAGTGCTAGCCGCGGCTCCTACGAGCAGTACTTC. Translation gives CSASRGSYEQYF.

The CDR3 protein is CASSPLGLAGNEQFF. In DNA, the CDR3 is TGCGCCAGCAGCCCCTTGGGACTAGCGGGCAATGAGCAGTTCTTC. J is TRBJ2-1 and V is TRBV5-1; 12 nucleotides line up with TRBD2. Per the germline V gene, CDR1 is SGHRS and CDR2 is YFSETQ. V shed 4 bases and J 6 bases; nucleotides not matched to a gene: 5. CDR3 length: 15 residues.

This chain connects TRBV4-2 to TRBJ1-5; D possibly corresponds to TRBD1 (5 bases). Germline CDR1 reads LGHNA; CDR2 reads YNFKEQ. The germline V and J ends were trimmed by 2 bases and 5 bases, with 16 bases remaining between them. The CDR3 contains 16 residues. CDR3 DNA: TGTGCCAGCAGCCAACCCGGTCGGGGAGGGGATCAGCCCCAGCATTTT. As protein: CASSQPGRGGDQPQHF.

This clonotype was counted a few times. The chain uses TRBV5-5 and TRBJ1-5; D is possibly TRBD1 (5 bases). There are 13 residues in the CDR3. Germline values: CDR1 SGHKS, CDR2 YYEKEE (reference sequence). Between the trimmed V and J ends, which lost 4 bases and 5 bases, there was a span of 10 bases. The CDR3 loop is CASSVTADQPQHF. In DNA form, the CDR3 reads TGTGCCAGCAGCGTGACAGCAGATCAGCCCCAGCATTTT.

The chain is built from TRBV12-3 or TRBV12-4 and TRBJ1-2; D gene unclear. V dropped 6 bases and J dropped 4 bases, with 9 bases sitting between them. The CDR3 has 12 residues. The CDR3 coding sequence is TGTGCCAGCAGGTATTCGGTCTATGGCTACACCTTC. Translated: CASRYSVYGYTF.

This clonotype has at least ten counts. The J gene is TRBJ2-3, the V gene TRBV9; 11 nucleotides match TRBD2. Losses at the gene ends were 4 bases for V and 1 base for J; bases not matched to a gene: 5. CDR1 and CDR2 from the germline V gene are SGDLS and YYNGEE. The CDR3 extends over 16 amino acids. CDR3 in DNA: TGTGCCAGCAGCCTACTACTAGCGGGAGGCACAGATACGCAGTATTTT. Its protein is CASSLLLAGGTDTQYF.

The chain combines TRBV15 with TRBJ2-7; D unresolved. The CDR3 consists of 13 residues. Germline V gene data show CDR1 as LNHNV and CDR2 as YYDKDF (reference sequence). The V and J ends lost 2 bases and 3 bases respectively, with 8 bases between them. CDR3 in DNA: TGTGCCACCAGCAGATTAGTAGGCTACGAGCAGTACTTC. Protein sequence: CATSRLVGYEQYF. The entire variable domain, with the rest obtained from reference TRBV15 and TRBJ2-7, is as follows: DAMVIQNPRYQVTQFGKPVTLSCSQTLNHNVMYWYQQKSSQAPKLLFHYYDKDFNNEADTPDNFQSRRPNTSFCFLDIRSPGLGDTAMYLCATSRLVGYEQYFGPGTRLTVT.

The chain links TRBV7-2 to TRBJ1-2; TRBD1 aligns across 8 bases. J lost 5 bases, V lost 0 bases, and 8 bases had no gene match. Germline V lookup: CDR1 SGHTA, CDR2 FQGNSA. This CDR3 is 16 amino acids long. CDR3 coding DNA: TGTGCCAGCAGCTTAGCGGTGGCAGGGGGCTGGTATGGCTACACCTTC. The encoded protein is CASSLAVAGGWYGYTF.

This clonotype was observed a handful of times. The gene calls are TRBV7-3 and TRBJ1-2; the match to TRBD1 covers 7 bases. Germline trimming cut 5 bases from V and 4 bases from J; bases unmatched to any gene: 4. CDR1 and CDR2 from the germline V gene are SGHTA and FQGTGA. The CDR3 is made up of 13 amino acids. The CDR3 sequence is CASSRWTGYGYTF. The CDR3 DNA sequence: TGTGCCAGCAGCAGATGGACAGGCTATGGCTACACCTTC.

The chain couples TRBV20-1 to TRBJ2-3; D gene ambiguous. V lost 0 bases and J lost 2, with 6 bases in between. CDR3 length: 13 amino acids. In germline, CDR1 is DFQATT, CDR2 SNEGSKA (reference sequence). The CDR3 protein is CSARDVTTDTQYF. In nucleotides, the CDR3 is TGCAGTGCTAGAGACGTTACCACAGATACGCAGTATTTT.

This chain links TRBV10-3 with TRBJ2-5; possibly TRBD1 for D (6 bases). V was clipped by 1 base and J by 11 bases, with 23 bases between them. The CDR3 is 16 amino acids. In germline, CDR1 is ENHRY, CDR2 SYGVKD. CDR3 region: CAISEFTGYSTNEQYF. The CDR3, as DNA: TGTGCCATCAGTGAGTTTACAGGGTATTCGACCAATGAGCAGTACTTC.

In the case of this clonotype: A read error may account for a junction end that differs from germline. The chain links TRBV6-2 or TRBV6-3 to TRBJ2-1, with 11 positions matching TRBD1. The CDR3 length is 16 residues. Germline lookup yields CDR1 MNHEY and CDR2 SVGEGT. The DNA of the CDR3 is TGTGCCAGCAGACCGAAAGGGACAGGGGGTTACAATGAGCGGTTCTTC. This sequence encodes CASRPKGTGGYNERFF.